Sequencing of this T cell receptor beta chain was carried out in a study of T-cell memory formation after mild COVID-19. Looking at the study overall: In these data, TCR clusters were largely donor specific. General study points: Clones which contracted sat mainly in CM and EM if CD4+, and in EMRA if CD8+. Clones that shrank (day 15 to 85) were balanced CD4/CD8, whereas later expanders leaned CD4+. Memory cells collected pre-infection included some clones that later responded, suggesting cross-reactive memory joined.

A single record per CDR3 protein comes from TCRdb applying MiXCR to the 5' RACE reads. The repertoire holds around 420,000 distinct CDR3 sequences, with approximately 24% as singletons. The V and J ends lost 4 bases and 8 bases respectively, with 15 bases between them. The CDR3 sequence is 15 residues long. The germline gives CDR1 MGHRA, CDR2 YSYEKL. Remarks on this clonotype: Antigen unknown.

This chain connects TRBV4-1 to TRBJ1-6, with D perhaps TRBD1 (5 bases). Sequenced input: PBMCs or a T cell subset sorted from them (not recorded which). The sequence was collected from an adult woman who had mild COVID-19 (a few samples of this study predate the infection). Cell type and time point are not known. In DNA, the CDR3 is TGCGCCAGCAGCCTCTGGGAGGGGCGGCATTCACCCCTCCACTTT. Protein sequence: CASSLWEGRHSPLHF.